These T cell receptor beta chains were read from a single sample in a study of shared clonotypes between healthy human individuals. The table came from immunoSEQ multiplex PCR; TCRdb's copy has only in-frame clones and leaves some out. Of about 480,000 clones listed, 75% to 80% are singletons. Input material: PBMCs. The receptor set was obtained from a woman aged 40 to 50 in good health. Some clones in this sample may be carry-over from other donors' samples. The CDR3 runs from the conserved cysteine through the conserved F or W. Each record gives: clone size, V gene, D gene, J gene, CDR3 DNA, CDR3 protein. The D gene is left open where the match is weak. A clone size is listed for some rows: how often the clone was seen (once, few, many), or a class if it is expanded.

abundance: -; v_gene: TRBV9; d_gene: -; j_gene: TRBJ2-1; CDR3nt: TGTGCCAGCAGCGTAGATTACAATGAGCAGTTCTTC; CDR3aa: CASSVDYNEQFF
abundance: few; v_gene: TRBV7-2; d_gene: -; j_gene: TRBJ2-2; CDR3nt: TGTGCCAGCAGCTTAGTGAAGACCGGGGAGCTGTTTTTT; CDR3aa: CASSLVKTGELFF
abundance: -; v_gene: TRBV5-8; d_gene: TRBD2; j_gene: TRBJ2-1; CDR3nt: TGTGCCAGCAGCTTTTTCCGAGCGGGAGGGCCCGGTGAGCAGTTCTTC; CDR3aa: CASSFFRAGGPGEQFF
abundance: -; v_gene: TRBV7-9; d_gene: TRBD2; j_gene: TRBJ2-5; CDR3nt: TGTGCCAGCAGCGGAACCGGGACTAGCGGGATTGGTTTCGCAAAGACCCAGTACTTC; CDR3aa: CASSGTGTSGIGFAKTQYF
abundance: few; v_gene: TRBV10-3; d_gene: -; j_gene: TRBJ2-5; CDR3nt: TGTGCCATCAGTGAGTCGAAGAGTACAGGCGAGACCCAGTACTTC; CDR3aa: CAISESKSTGETQYF
abundance: few; v_gene: TRBV28; d_gene: TRBD2; j_gene: TRBJ2-1; CDR3nt: TGTGCCAGCAGTTTAACTCGGCGGGAGGGCTGGGATGAGCAGTTCTTC; CDR3aa: CASSLTRREGWDEQFF
abundance: -; v_gene: TRBV2; d_gene: -; j_gene: TRBJ2-7; CDR3nt: TGTGCCAGCAGGCAGGAATCCTACGAGCAGTACTTC; CDR3aa: CASRQESYEQYF
abundance: -; v_gene: TRBV30; d_gene: -; j_gene: TRBJ2-1; CDR3nt: TGTGCCTGGAGTAGGGGCAACTTGCGCTTCTCCTACAATGAGCAGTTCTTC; CDR3aa: CAWSRGNLRFSYNEQFF
abundance: few; v_gene: TRBV19; d_gene: -; j_gene: TRBJ1-5; CDR3nt: TGTGCCAGTAGTATGGCCCTAGGGCCCCAGCATTTT; CDR3aa: CASSMALGPQHF
abundance: -; v_gene: TRBV6-5; d_gene: -; j_gene: TRBJ2-3; CDR3nt: TGTGCCAGCACGCGAGGAGAGAGGGACACAGATACGCAGTATTTT; CDR3aa: CASTRGERDTDTQYF
abundance: -; v_gene: TRBV18; d_gene: -; j_gene: TRBJ2-4; CDR3nt: TGTGCCAGCTCACCACCTAATGTAGCCAAAAACATTCAGTACTTC; CDR3aa: CASSPPNVAKNIQYF
abundance: -; v_gene: TRBV7-9; d_gene: -; j_gene: TRBJ2-6; CDR3nt: TGTGCCAGCAGCCCGAGGGGATTCTCTGGGGCCAACGTCCTGACTTTC; CDR3aa: CASSPRGFSGANVLTF
abundance: -; v_gene: TRBV19; d_gene: -; j_gene: TRBJ2-7; CDR3nt: TGTGCCAGTACTTGGGGGGTCGACGGTGAGCAGTACTTC; CDR3aa: CASTWGVDGEQYF
abundance: -; v_gene: TRBV30; d_gene: -; j_gene: TRBJ2-4; CDR3nt: TGTGCCTGGCAGCAGGGGACGATAAATATAGCCAAAAACATTCAGTACTTC; CDR3aa: CAWQQGTINIAKNIQYF
abundance: many; v_gene: TRBV4-2; d_gene: TRBD2; j_gene: TRBJ2-7; CDR3nt: TGTGCCAGCAGCCAAGAAGGACTAGCGGGAAGGTCCTACGAGCAGTACTTC; CDR3aa: CASSQEGLAGRSYEQYF
abundance: -; v_gene: TRBV11-2; d_gene: -; j_gene: TRBJ2-3; CDR3nt: TGTGCCAGCAGCTTAGCAGGACGGCCTTTACCCACAGATACGCAGTATTTT; CDR3aa: CASSLAGRPLPTDTQYF
abundance: few; v_gene: TRBV28; d_gene: TRBD2; j_gene: TRBJ2-3; CDR3nt: TGTGCCAGCAGGCCCTCGGGGCGGGAGGGCACAGATACGCAGTATTTT; CDR3aa: CASRPSGREGTDTQYF
abundance: -; v_gene: TRBV28; d_gene: TRBD2; j_gene: TRBJ2-3; CDR3nt: TGTGCCAGCAGCCTCGCGGGGGGCGACGTCGGGGGGACAGATACGCAGTATTTT; CDR3aa: CASSLAGGDVGGTDTQYF
abundance: -; v_gene: TRBV9; d_gene: -; j_gene: TRBJ1-2; CDR3nt: TGTGCCAGCAGCCCCCACCGGGGGCTTAGCTATGGCTACACCTTC; CDR3aa: CASSPHRGLSYGYTF
abundance: -; v_gene: TRBV7-3; d_gene: -; j_gene: TRBJ2-2; CDR3nt: TGTGCCAGCAGCTCGGACTCGAACACCGGGGAGCTGTTTTTT; CDR3aa: CASSSDSNTGELFF
abundance: -; v_gene: TRBV5-1; d_gene: -; j_gene: TRBJ2-1; CDR3nt: TGCGCCAGCAGCTTTCGAGGGTTTGACAATGAGCAGTTCTTC; CDR3aa: CASSFRGFDNEQFF
abundance: -; v_gene: TRBV2; d_gene: -; j_gene: TRBJ2-7; CDR3nt: TGTGCCAGCAGGAAACCTGGTACAGCCTCCTACGAGCAGTACTTC; CDR3aa: CASRKPGTASYEQYF
abundance: -; v_gene: TRBV6-5; d_gene: -; j_gene: TRBJ2-7; CDR3nt: TGTGCCAGCAGAGGACAGCCTTACCCCTACGAGCAGTACTTC; CDR3aa: CASRGQPYPYEQYF
abundance: -; v_gene: TRBV7-9; d_gene: TRBD1; j_gene: TRBJ1-1; CDR3nt: TGTGCCAGCAGCCAGAACTGGGACAGCTTGAACACTGAAGCTTTCTTT; CDR3aa: CASSQNWDSLNTEAFF
abundance: once; v_gene: TRBV5-4; d_gene: TRBD1; j_gene: TRBJ1-2; CDR3nt: TGTGCCAGCAGCCCGGACAGGTCCCCTAACTATGGCTACACCTTC; CDR3aa: CASSPDRSPNYGYTF
abundance: once; v_gene: TRBV27; d_gene: -; j_gene: TRBJ1-5; CDR3nt: TGTGCCAGCAGTTTAGTGCGTGGGTCCGCGCCTGATCAGCCCCAGCATTTT; CDR3aa: CASSLVRGSAPDQPQHF
abundance: -; v_gene: TRBV10-3; d_gene: TRBD1; j_gene: TRBJ1-5; CDR3nt: TGTGCCATCAGTGAGCCCGGGACAGGGGGTAATCAGCCCCAGCATTTT; CDR3aa: CAISEPGTGGNQPQHF
abundance: -; v_gene: TRBV13; d_gene: -; j_gene: TRBJ2-1; CDR3nt: TGTGCCAGCAGCTTAAGTGGTTATGAGCAGTTCTTC; CDR3aa: CASSLSGYEQFF
abundance: -; v_gene: TRBV19; d_gene: -; j_gene: TRBJ1-4; CDR3nt: TGTGCCAGTAGTCTGCAGGGGCATAATGAAAAACTGTTTTTT; CDR3aa: CASSLQGHNEKLFF
abundance: -; v_gene: TRBV4-1; d_gene: -; j_gene: TRBJ2-7; CDR3nt: TGCGCCAGCAGCCAAGATAACAGATTGCCATCCTACGAGCAGTACTTC; CDR3aa: CASSQDNRLPSYEQYF
abundance: -; v_gene: TRBV5-1; d_gene: TRBD1; j_gene: TRBJ2-1; CDR3nt: TGCGCCAGCAGCTCGGGGGACAGGGACTACAATGAGCAGTTCTTC; CDR3aa: CASSSGDRDYNEQFF
abundance: -; v_gene: TRBV4-3; d_gene: TRBD2; j_gene: TRBJ2-1; CDR3nt: TGCGCCAGCAGCCAAGATCTAGCGGGATCGTCGGGGAATGAGCAGTTCTTC; CDR3aa: CASSQDLAGSSGNEQFF
abundance: once; v_gene: TRBV4-3; d_gene: -; j_gene: TRBJ2-1; CDR3nt: TGCGCCAGCAGCCAGACCCGGGACTCTTACTCCTACAATGAGCAGTTCTTC; CDR3aa: CASSQTRDSYSYNEQFF
abundance: few; v_gene: TRBV18; d_gene: TRBD1; j_gene: TRBJ1-1; CDR3nt: TGTGCCAGCTCCCGGGACAGGGAGGAAGCTTTCTTT; CDR3aa: CASSRDREEAFF
abundance: few; v_gene: TRBV7-3; d_gene: TRBD1; j_gene: TRBJ1-1; CDR3nt: TGTGCCAGCAGCTCCGACAGGGGCACTGAAGCTTTCTTT; CDR3aa: CASSSDRGTEAFF
abundance: -; v_gene: TRBV11-3; d_gene: -; j_gene: TRBJ2-1; CDR3nt: TGTGCCAGCAGCTTAGTGGAGACACAGGGTTTCATCTCCTACAATGAGCAGTTCTTC; CDR3aa: CASSLVETQGFISYNEQFF
abundance: few; v_gene: TRBV18; d_gene: -; j_gene: TRBJ2-7; CDR3nt: TGTGCCAGCTCACCGAACAGCTACGAGCAGTACTTC; CDR3aa: CASSPNSYEQYF
abundance: -; v_gene: TRBV18; d_gene: -; j_gene: TRBJ2-5; CDR3nt: TGTGCCAGCTCACCCGGGACGAATCAGCAAGAGACCCAGTACTTC; CDR3aa: CASSPGTNQQETQYF
abundance: few; v_gene: TRBV6-5; d_gene: -; j_gene: TRBJ2-7; CDR3nt: TGTGCCAGCAGTTACCGCACAGGGCCCCTCCGCTACGAGCAGTACTTC; CDR3aa: CASSYRTGPLRYEQYF
abundance: -; v_gene: TRBV7-2; d_gene: -; j_gene: TRBJ1-2; CDR3nt: TGTGCCAGCAGCTCCGAGACAGCGTTAGCTAACTATGGCTACACCTTC; CDR3aa: CASSSETALANYGYTF
abundance: -; v_gene: TRBV11-2; d_gene: -; j_gene: TRBJ2-1; CDR3nt: TGTGCCAGCAGCGCGATCGAAGGGCGCAATGAGCAGTTCTTC; CDR3aa: CASSAIEGRNEQFF